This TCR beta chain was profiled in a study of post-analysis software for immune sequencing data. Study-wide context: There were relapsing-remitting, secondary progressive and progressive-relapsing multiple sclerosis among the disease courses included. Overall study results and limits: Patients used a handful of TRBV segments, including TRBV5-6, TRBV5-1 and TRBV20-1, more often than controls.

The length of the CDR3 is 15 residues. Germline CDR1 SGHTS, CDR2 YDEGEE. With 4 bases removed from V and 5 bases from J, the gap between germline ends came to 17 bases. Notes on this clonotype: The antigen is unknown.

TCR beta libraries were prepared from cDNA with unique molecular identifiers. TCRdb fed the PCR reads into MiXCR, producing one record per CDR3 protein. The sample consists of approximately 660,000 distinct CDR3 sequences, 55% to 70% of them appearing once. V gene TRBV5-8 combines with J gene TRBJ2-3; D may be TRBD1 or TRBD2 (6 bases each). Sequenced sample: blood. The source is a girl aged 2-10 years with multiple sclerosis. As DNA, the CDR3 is TGTGCCAGCAGCACCCGGGGGCCGCTGGGAGATACGCAGTATTTT. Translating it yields CASSTRGPLGDTQYF.